This T cell receptor beta chain originates from a study of identical twins. With no exceptions, donors were healthy Caucasians. Addition of a universal primer site occurred through template switching, and cDNA carried unique molecular identifiers. TCRdb re-derived calls from the 5' RACE reads in MiXCR, one entry per CDR3 protein. The sample lists some 1,700,000 distinct CDR3 sequences, around 29% seen once, with about 0.25% in the top ten. Study-wide points: A lower insertion count was a feature of abundant cord blood beta clonotypes, with no such feature in memory repertoires. Zero-insertion analyses were open to partial confounding by invariant MAIT and iNKT cells.

A remark on this clonotype: What it binds is unknown.

The source is a newborn girl in good health. The sequenced sample was cord blood.

The CDR3 sequence: CASRWTLSGYTF. CDR3 bases: TGTGCCAGCAGGTGGACTCTAAGCGGCTACACCTTC. The rearrangement links TRBV7-2 to TRBJ1-2; D gene unclear. Between the trimmed V and J ends, which lost 6 bases and 8 bases, there was a span of 13 bases. The V gene's germline CDR1 is SGHTA and CDR2 FQGNSA. The CDR3 extends over 12 amino acids.